The 20 T cell receptor beta chains below all came from one sample that was sequenced in a study of response to subunit inactivated influenza vaccine. One entry per CDR3 protein, called by TCRdb with MiXCR from the RT-PCR reads. Found here are 700,000 to 800,000 distinct CDR3 sequences, approximately 17% of them singletons; the top ten hold under 13%. This specimen was PBMCs from blood, taken approximately 5 days after vaccination. The receptors stem from a man between 50 and 59 years old who received an inactivated influenza vaccine.

This clonotype was seen repeatedly, ten times or more. This sequence joins TRBV5-1 and TRBJ2-7, with 9 bases that match TRBD1. Unmatched junction bases numbered 10, after V lost 5 bases and J lost 7 bases. CDR3 size: 14 residues. Per the germline V gene, CDR1 is SGHRS and CDR2 is YFSETQ. CDR3 nucleotide sequence: TGCGCCAGCAGTCGGGACAGGGCGAGCAGTGAGCAGTACTTC. This gives the protein CASSRDRASSEQYF.

J is TRBJ2-5 and V is TRBV4-1; 7 bases map to TRBD2. CDR3 size: 16 residues. J was trimmed by 9 bases and V by 1 base; bases with no gene match: 14. Looked up from germline, CDR1 is MGHRA and CDR2 is YSYEKL. The CDR3 bases are TGCGCCAGCAGCCAAGGTGGAAATAGGCCCGCGGGGGCCCAGTACTTC. Residues: CASSQGGNRPAGAQYF.

The chain recombines TRBV24-1 with TRBJ2-7; 9 bases align to TRBD1. CDR3 size: 15 residues. V lost 2 bases, J lost 3 bases, and 4 bases stayed unmatched. Germline loops: CDR1 KGHDR, CDR2 SFDVKD. CDR3 sequence reads: CATSDSGTGIYEQYF. In DNA form, the CDR3 reads TGTGCCACCAGTGATTCCGGGACAGGGATCTACGAGCAGTACTTC.

This clonotype has a handful of counts. This chain joins TRBV13 and TRBJ2-1, with TRBD2 matching 10 bases. The CDR3 extends over 16 amino acids. CDR1 and CDR2 (germline): PRHDT, FYEKMQ (reference sequence). V was pared by 4 bases and J by 5 bases, with 8 bases of the junction left unmatched. This chain's CDR3 is CASSSPGTSEDNEQFF. DNA for the CDR3: TGTGCCAGCAGCTCGCCGGGGACTAGCGAAGACAATGAGCAGTTCTTC.

This chain connects TRBV6-2 or TRBV6-3 to TRBJ2-7; D gene ambiguous. CDR1 and CDR2 from the germline V gene are MNHEY and SVGEGT. V lost 0 bases to trimming and J lost 0 bases, with 9 bases between them. The CDR3 runs to 15 residues. The CDR3 spells CASSYSSQPSYEQYF. CDR3 sequence (DNA): TGTGCCAGCAGTTACTCCTCCCAGCCCTCCTACGAGCAGTACTTC.

The chain employs TRBV5-1 and TRBJ2-5, with D perhaps TRBD1 (6 bases). CDR1 is SGHRS, CDR2 YFSETQ, per germline. V lost 5 bases and J 6 bases, leaving 14 bases between the germline ends. This CDR3 is built from 13 residues. CDR3 region: CASSSQGMQTQYF. The DNA for the CDR3 is TGCGCCAGCAGTTCCCAGGGGATGCAGACCCAGTACTTC.

The J gene is TRBJ1-6, the V gene TRBV7-2; no reliable D call. Per the germline V gene, CDR1 is SGHTA and CDR2 is FQGNSA. The V end was cut by 8 bases, the J end by 8 bases, with 10 bases between. The CDR3 covers 12 residues. The CDR3 spells CASGLSYSPLHF. CDR3 sequence (DNA): TGTGCCAGCGGGCTTTCTTATTCACCCCTCCACTTT.

This clonotype was observed a few times. V gene TRBV29-1 combines with J gene TRBJ2-1; the D call may be TRBD1 or TRBD2 (6 bases each). Trimming stripped 6 bases from V and 4 bases from J, with 22 bases between. The CDR3 is 16 residues long. In germline, CDR1 is SQVTM, CDR2 ANQGSEA. CDR3 nucleotides: TGCAGCGTGGGGGGCGGTGGGACTTGGGGTTACAATGAGCAGTTCTTC. This translates into CSVGGGGTWGYNEQFF.

The chain uses TRBV20-1 and TRBJ2-5; TRBD2 matches at 7 bases. The J segment lost 2 bases and the V segment lost 4 bases, leaving 10 bases of the junction unmatched. This CDR3 has 15 residues. Germline V gives CDR1 DFQATT, CDR2 SNEGSKA (reference sequence). CDR3: CSATSAGTLQETQYF. In DNA form, the CDR3 reads TGCAGTGCTACCTCAGCGGGGACCCTACAAGAGACCCAGTACTTC.

The J gene is TRBJ1-5, the V gene TRBV12-3 or TRBV12-4; D is possibly TRBD1 (5 bases). Deletions cut 3 bases from V and 10 bases from J, with 16 bases between. The CDR3 contains 14 residues. CDR3 in DNA: TGTGCCAGCAGTTTCGCCGGACAATATTCACCCCAGCATTTT. Encoded protein: CASSFAGQYSPQHF.

This clonotype was seen a few times. The chain carries TRBV29-1 and TRBJ2-5; D is unclear. With 7 bases removed from V and 2 bases from J, the gap between germline ends came to 11 bases. The length of the CDR3 is 12 residues. From germline, CDR1 is SQVTM and CDR2 ANQGSEA. CDR3 sequence reads: CSAQRSQETQYF. The CDR3 nucleotides are TGCAGCGCTCAGAGGTCTCAAGAGACCCAGTACTTC.

This clonotype was counted between two and nine times. V is TRBV4-2 and J is TRBJ1-5; 9 bases align to TRBD1. This CDR3 region has 15 residues. Per germline, CDR1 LGHNA and CDR2 YNFKEQ. V shed 4 bases and J 7 bases; nucleotides not matched to a gene: 8. DNA for the CDR3: TGTGCCAGCAGCCGAGAGGGACAGGGTACGCAGCCCCAGCATTTT. This encodes CASSREGQGTQPQHF.

This clonotype was seen repeatedly, ten times or more. This chain connects TRBV20-1 to TRBJ2-5; D call uncertain. Trimming shortened V by 3 bases and J by 2 bases, and 7 bases separated the two germline ends. This CDR3 spans 12 amino acids. Germline values: CDR1 DFQATT, CDR2 SNEGSKA (reference sequence). CDR3 in DNA: TGCAGTGCTAGTTTTCAGCAAGAGACCCAGTACTTC. Encoded protein: CSASFQQETQYF.

Many counts were recorded for this clonotype. This chain uses TRBV6-1 with TRBJ1-5; 11 bases line up with TRBD1. Per germline, CDR1 MNHNS and CDR2 SASEGT. The trim removed 5 bases at V and 4 bases at J, leaving 4 bases unmatched. The CDR3 is 15 amino acids. CDR3 nucleotide sequence: TGTGCCAGCAGTACCGGGACAGGGGGTAATCAGCCCCAGCATTTT. Its translation is CASSTGTGGNQPQHF.

This clonotype was observed a handful of times. The chain carries TRBV5-1 and TRBJ1-2, with TRBD1 matching over 9 bases. The trim removed 0 bases at V and 8 bases at J, leaving 8 bases unmatched. The CDR3 has 15 residues. The germline V gene has CDR1 SGHRS and CDR2 YFSETQ. The CDR3 DNA reads as TGCGCCAGCAGCTTGGGTCAGGGACAGGGAAGAGGCTACACCTTC. It yields the protein CASSLGQGQGRGYTF.

This chain uses TRBV20-1 with TRBJ1-1; possibly TRBD1 for D (5 bases). The ends were cut back, 6 bases at V and 4 bases at J, with 15 bases in the middle. The germline V gene has CDR1 DFQATT and CDR2 SNEGSKA (reference sequence). The CDR3 runs to 13 residues. The CDR3 here is CSARPLGGTEAFF. CDR3 coding DNA: TGCAGTGCGAGACCCCTCGGGGGCACTGAAGCTTTCTTT.

The V gene is TRBV10-3, the J gene TRBJ2-5, with D maybe TRBD2 (6 bases). The CDR3 covers 13 residues. Germline V gives CDR1 ENHRY, CDR2 SYGVKD. Trimming pared 7 bases from V and 2 bases from J, leaving 11 bases between. CDR3 residues: CAITAGSQETQYF. The CDR3 DNA sequence: TGTGCCATCACCGCGGGGAGTCAAGAGACCCAGTACTTC.

This clonotype was counted only a few times. V gene TRBV9 combines with J gene TRBJ2-7, with D perhaps TRBD1 (6 bases). In germline, CDR1 is SGDLS, CDR2 YYNGEE. There are 14 residues in the CDR3. The V end was cut by 3 bases, the J end by 1 base, with 11 bases between. Here the CDR3 reads CASSARTESYEQYF. CDR3 sequence (DNA): TGTGCCAGCAGCGCCCGGACAGAATCCTACGAGCAGTACTTC.

This clonotype was seen repeatedly, ten times or more. This chain links TRBV20-1 with TRBJ2-5; D is undetermined. Germline V gene sequence: CDR1 DFQATT, CDR2 SNEGSKA (reference sequence). V dropped 1 base and J dropped 1 base, with 13 bases sitting between them. The CDR3 covers 15 residues. The CDR3 sequence: CSARGAQPRQETQYF. Written as DNA, the CDR3 is TGCAGTGCTAGAGGGGCACAGCCTCGCCAAGAGACCCAGTACTTC.

The sample holds a few counts of this clonotype. V usage is TRBV24-1 and J usage is TRBJ2-1, with D perhaps given as TRBD1 or TRBD2 (5 bases each). Between the trimmed V and J ends, which lost 10 bases and 9 bases, there was a span of 18 bases. CDR1 KGHDR and CDR2 SFDVKD come from the germline V gene. CDR3 size: 13 residues. CDR3 bases: TGTGCCACAAGGGACGGGCCCCTCGGTGAGCAGTTCTTC. This sequence encodes CATRDGPLGEQFF.